The present T cell receptor (beta chain) was sequenced within a study of blood T cell repertoires in COVID-19. Germline CDR1 is LNHDA and CDR2 is SQIVND (reference sequence). The CDR3 has 14 amino acids. The V and J ends lost 11 bases and 9 bases, in that order; junction bases with no gene match: 9. Only in-frame clones appear in the TCRdb table, and some are missing; sequencing was by immunoSEQ multiplex PCR. This table holds about 180,000 clones, 70% to 80% found once. The chain couples TRBV19 to TRBJ2-1; 14 bases map to TRBD2. This clonotype was sampled from a man between 60 and 70 years old who had been exposed to COVID-19. The specimen sequenced was PBMCs or T cells enriched from blood (not recorded which). CDR3 bases: TGTGCCTCAGGACTAGCGGGAGGCTGGGGTGAGCAGTTCTTC. Amino acids: CASGLAGGWGEQFF.